This note documents a single T cell receptor (beta chain) sequence. The antigen is unknown. This sample is drawn from a study of T cell repertoires in cytomegalovirus infection. Findings and caveats of the study: In two of eight donors, the top clonotype was HLA-C-restricted CMV-specific.

The CDR3 is made up of 17 amino acids. Germline lookup yields CDR1 SGHTA and CDR2 FQGNSA. J gave up 0 bases and V 2 bases, and 6 bases lay outside the gene matches. TCRdb redid the calling of the reads with MiXCR, one entry per CDR3 protein. The repertoire holds about 490,000 distinct CDR3 sequences, about 30% seen once, with about 12% in the top ten. J is TRBJ2-2 and V is TRBV7-2, with TRBD1 identical over 7 bases. Sequenced input: PBMCs. The receptor comes from a human donor in good health (CMV status not recorded). Some clones in this sample may be carry-over from other donors' samples. The CDR3 DNA is TGTGCCAGCAGCTTAAAAGGCCAGGGGGCGAACACCGGGGAGCTGTTTTTT. It is translated as CASSLKGQGANTGELFF.